Shown below are 20 T cell receptor beta chains from a single sample sequenced in a study of T cell responses to AZD1222 COVID-19 vaccine. Sequencing was performed with immunoSEQ multiplex PCR; in TCRdb, only in-frame clones are kept and a portion is missing. This table has around 110,000 clones, 80% to 90% appearing once. This sample comprised peripheral blood, obtained on day 0 of AZD1222 vaccination. The source of these receptors is an adult in good health.

The chain has TRBV19 and TRBJ1-1; D is ambiguous. This CDR3 contains 16 residues. The V end was cut by 0 bases, the J end by 0 bases, with 11 bases between. Germline V CDR1 and CDR2: LNHDA, SQIVND (reference sequence). The CDR3 is CASSIEFSIMNTEAFF. The DNA of the CDR3 is TGTGCCAGTAGTATAGAATTCTCCATCATGAACACTGAAGCTTTCTTT.

This chain connects TRBV7-2 to TRBJ2-5, with no clear D. V was trimmed by 1 base and J by 0 bases, leaving 9 bases between them. The germline V gene has CDR1 SGHTA and CDR2 FQGNSA. The CDR3 runs to 15 residues. The CDR3 spells CASSLVGGHQETQYF. CDR3 DNA sequence: TGTGCCAGCAGCTTAGTAGGCGGACACCAAGAGACCCAGTACTTC.

V gene TRBV18 combines with J gene TRBJ2-2; D is perhaps TRBD2 (5 bases). V lost 3 bases and J 5 bases, leaving 19 bases between the germline ends. There are 17 residues in the CDR3. Germline CDR1 KGHSH, CDR2 LQKENI. The CDR3 DNA sequence: TGTGCCAGCTCACCGTTCGATTTAGTCGGGGAAACCGGGGAGCTGTTTTTT. This gives the protein CASSPFDLVGETGELFF.

This chain joins TRBV6-6 and TRBJ2-4; the D is unclear. The CDR3 is made up of 15 amino acids. V lost 4 bases and J lost 0, with 10 bases in between. CDR1 is MNHNY and CDR2 is SVGAGI in the germline V gene (reference sequence). CDR3 residues: CASSWTTLAKNIQYF. The CDR3 coding sequence is TGTGCCAGCAGTTGGACGACTCTAGCCAAAAACATTCAGTACTTC.

This clone was counted once. CDR3 in DNA: TGTGCCAGCAGCCCGGACAGGGATAGCAATCAGCCCCAGCATTTT. Its protein is CASSPDRDSNQPQHF. J is TRBJ1-5 and V is TRBV7-2; 8 bases agree with TRBD1. This CDR3 has 15 amino acids. Germline V gene data show CDR1 as SGHTA and CDR2 as FQGNSA. The junction had 3 bases not matched to a gene; V was cut back by 5 bases and J by 0 bases.

The chain couples TRBV10-3 to TRBJ1-3, with no clear D. V lost 0 bases to trimming and J lost 0 bases, with 6 bases between them. This CDR3 contains 15 residues. In germline, CDR1 is ENHRY, CDR2 SYGVKD. Written as DNA, the CDR3 is TGTGCCATCAGTGAGTCCGGGATCTCTGGAAACACCATATATTTT. It is translated as CAISESGISGNTIYF.

This chain connects TRBV6-2 or TRBV6-3 to TRBJ1-4; D might be TRBD1 (5 bases). Germline values: CDR1 MNHEY, CDR2 SVGEGT. Trimming shortened V by 4 bases and J by 6 bases, and 12 bases separated the two germline ends. The CDR3 loop spans 14 amino acids. The CDR3 nucleotides are TGTGCCAGCAGTTCCGGGCAGGGCTATGAAAAACTGTTTTTT. Its translation is CASSSGQGYEKLFF.

There are a few counts of this clone. This sequence joins TRBV19 and TRBJ1-5; D is possibly TRBD1 (5 bases). This CDR3 comprises 13 residues. Trimming took off 5 bases at V and 7 bases at J, with 12 bases between the two ends. Germline V gives CDR1 LNHDA, CDR2 SQIVND (reference sequence). CDR3 loop: CASSPGYGQPQHF. The DNA for the CDR3 is TGTGCCAGTAGTCCAGGGTATGGGCAGCCCCAGCATTTT.

This clone appeared once. The chain combines TRBV2 with TRBJ1-2; 8 bases are shared with TRBD1. V lost 6 bases to trimming and J lost 4 bases; unmatched junction nucleotides: 7. This CDR3 contains 14 residues. Germline CDR1 SNHLY, CDR2 FYNNEI. The CDR3 protein is CASRQPGGSYGYTF. The CDR3, as DNA: TGTGCCAGCAGGCAACCAGGGGGCAGCTATGGCTACACCTTC.

CDR3 DNA sequence: TGTGCCAGCAGCTTAGGCGGGACGGGGCTCGAGCAGTACTTC. Translated: CASSLGGTGLEQYF. The J gene is TRBJ2-7, the V gene TRBV7-2, with D perhaps TRBD2 (6 bases). With 1 base removed from V and 6 bases from J, the gap between germline ends came to 13 bases. The CDR3 is made up of 14 amino acids. Germline CDR1 is SGHTA and CDR2 is FQGNSA.

This rearrangement joins TRBV20-1 to TRBJ1-1; D is unclear. V was shortened by 1 base and J by 5 bases, with 2 bases between the two germline ends. The CDR3 is made up of 10 amino acids. The germline V gene encodes CDR1 DFQATT and CDR2 SNEGSKA (reference sequence). The CDR3 loop is CSARGTEAFF. DNA for the CDR3: TGCAGTGCTAGAGGTACTGAAGCTTTCTTT.

The rearrangement joins TRBV7-9 to TRBJ1-4; D is possibly TRBD1 (5 bases). Trimming stripped 5 bases from V and 4 bases from J, with 14 bases between. Germline-derived CDR1 and CDR2 are SEHNR and FQNEAQ (reference sequence). The CDR3 contains 15 residues. The CDR3 DNA follows: TGTGCCAGCAGCGCAGAATGGGGCCATAATGAAAAACTGTTTTTT. This translates into CASSAEWGHNEKLFF.

CDR3 DNA: TGTGCCAGCAGTACTCCGGGGACAGCAAATCAGCCCCAGCATTTT. This translates into CASSTPGTANQPQHF. This chain links TRBV6-2 or TRBV6-3 with TRBJ1-5; 7 bases are a match to TRBD1. Looked up from germline, CDR1 is MNHEY and CDR2 is SVGEGT. V was clipped by 5 bases and J by 4 bases; unmatched bases: 8. The CDR3 runs to 15 residues.

The chain is built from TRBV18 and TRBJ2-7, with 11 bases identical to TRBD2. CDR3 length: 13 amino acids. J gave up 12 bases and V 2 bases, and 6 bases lay outside the gene matches. Germline CDR1 KGHSH, CDR2 LQKENI. The CDR3 loop is CASSPGLAGYGYF. CDR3 coding DNA: TGTGCCAGCTCACCAGGACTAGCGGGCTATGGGTACTTC.

V gene TRBV9 combines with J gene TRBJ2-5; D might be TRBD1 or TRBD2, each matching 6 bases. CDR1 SGDLS and CDR2 YYNGEE come from the germline V gene. The V end was cut by 2 bases, the J end by 1 base, with 12 bases between. The CDR3 contains 15 residues. CDR3 bases: TGTGCCAGCAGCGTTCTAGGGGGGCCCCAAGAGACCCAGTACTTC. This sequence encodes CASSVLGGPQETQYF.

This chain's CDR3 is CASSSQGYEQYF. Here the CDR3 DNA reads TGTGCCAGCAGCTCCCAGGGCTACGAGCAGTACTTC. This rearrangement joins TRBV14 to TRBJ2-7; a possible D gene is TRBD1 (5 bases). CDR1 and CDR2 (germline): SGHDN, FVKESK. V shed 5 bases and J shed 3 bases, with 8 bases lying between them. The CDR3 runs to 12 residues.

The CDR3 loop is CAWSDPTSGRFSSYEQYF. The CDR3, as DNA: TGTGCCTGGAGTGACCCGACTAGCGGGAGGTTTAGCTCCTACGAGCAGTACTTC. The chain is built from TRBV30 and TRBJ2-7; the match to TRBD2 covers 13 bases. Unmatched junction bases numbered 9, after V lost 1 base and J lost 0 bases. This CDR3 has 18 amino acids. Germline V gene sequence: CDR1 GTSNPN, CDR2 SVGIG (reference sequence).

The chain employs TRBV14 and TRBJ2-2; D ambiguous. The CDR3 loop spans 14 amino acids. The V gene's germline CDR1 is SGHDN and CDR2 FVKESK. V lost 0 bases to trimming and J lost 4 bases, with 6 bases between them. The CDR3 here is CASSQDLRTGELFF. DNA of the CDR3: TGTGCCAGCAGCCAAGATTTGCGCACCGGGGAGCTGTTTTTT.

The V call is TRBV11-3, the J call TRBJ2-1; D is possibly TRBD2 (7 bases). CDR3 length: 15 residues. Trimming shortened V by 2 bases and J by 9 bases, and 17 bases separated the two germline ends. Per the germline V gene, CDR1 is SGHNT and CDR2 is YENEEA. The CDR3 nucleotides read TGTGCCAGCAGCTTATTTCCCGGGGGGCAAGTTGAGCAGTTCTTC. Protein sequence: CASSLFPGGQVEQFF.

The chain employs TRBV27 and TRBJ1-1, with TRBD1 matching 7 bases. Germline-derived CDR1 and CDR2 are MNHEY and SMNVEV (reference sequence). V was clipped by 2 bases and J by 3 bases; unmatched bases: 6. CDR3 size: 15 residues. Here the CDR3 DNA reads TGTGCCAGCAGTTTACTAGGGGGCAGGTACACTGAAGCTTTCTTT. Translated, it gives CASSLLGGRYTEAFF.